This T cell receptor beta chain was observed in a study of blood T cell repertoires in COVID-19 (dated by TCRdb to 2018 to 2020). Regarding the study in general: Samples covering the acute and convalescent phases of COVID-19 were provided by collaborators in the United States, Italy and Spain. Deeply sampled blood TCRbeta repertoires from subjects exposed to, actively infected with, or recovered from COVID-19 were included in the dataset. A de-identified subject ID, COVID-19 status, age in years and sex were almost always included in the sample metadata. The repertoires were released in a freely available public database intended as a resource for research on the immune response to SARS-CoV-2. The material from the prospective study consisted of cDNA or gDNA derived from T cells, B-cell-depleted T cells, or PBMCs. Samples were obtained from the ongoing ImmuneRACE study (first 160 participants) and from some 1,200 subjects provided by 6 global collaborators. Where HLA class I and class II types were available, the types were taken from metadata supplied by the sample provider, not from assay-based typing.

A word on this clone: Its binding antigen is unknown. No quality values exist for individual bases; no much larger clone is one base distant.

The collaborating institutions used their own protocols to collect whole blood in K2EDTA tubes. Collaborator samples were shipped for TCRbeta analysis as frozen whole blood, isolated PBMCs, or DNA extracted from either sample type. Per the germline V gene, MNHEY is the CDR1 and SVGAGI is the CDR2. From V the trimming removes 2 bases and from J it removes 6 bases, while the gene matches leave 7 bases of the junction unaccounted for. The CDR3 contains 15 residues, cysteine and phenylalanine counted. This entry keeps only the CDR3 DNA: 45 bases, framed from base 1. TCRbeta CDR3 regions were amplified from genomic DNA by means of the immunoSEQ Assay, a bias-controlled multiplex PCR. As for how the authors treated the data: The number of nucleated cells in each sample was estimated by amplification of reference gene primers within the assay. Sequence reads were collapsed and filtered to measure the absolute abundance of every unique TCRbeta CDR3 rearrangement. Productive Simpson clonality was computed per sample as the square root of Simpson's diversity index over productive rearrangements. Sourced from immuneACCESS, this table was stored by TCRdb with only in-frame sequences that have V and J called. A share of the clones is absent; for the studies checked, an unresolved V gene accounts for under half, and the remainder has no known explanation. The V and J calls and clone size come from that table; D and trimming were worked out from the DNA. This sample gives 50,000 to 55,000 clones in total; 80% to 90% of them show up just once. 4% to 6% of the sample is taken by the ten largest.

Study-wide conclusions, independent of this receptor: Clinical and demographic metadata were provided uncurated, with the amount varying by source and participant.

Sequenced input: peripheral blood. The clonotype originates from a man in his sixties with active COVID-19. Recombination connected TRBV6-5 to TRBJ2-1, with 7 central nucleotides matching TRBD2. The nucleotide sequence reads as follows: TGTGCCAGCAGTTACGTTTCGGGGAGGGGCAATGAGCAGTTCTTC. The translation is CASSYVSGRGNEQFF.